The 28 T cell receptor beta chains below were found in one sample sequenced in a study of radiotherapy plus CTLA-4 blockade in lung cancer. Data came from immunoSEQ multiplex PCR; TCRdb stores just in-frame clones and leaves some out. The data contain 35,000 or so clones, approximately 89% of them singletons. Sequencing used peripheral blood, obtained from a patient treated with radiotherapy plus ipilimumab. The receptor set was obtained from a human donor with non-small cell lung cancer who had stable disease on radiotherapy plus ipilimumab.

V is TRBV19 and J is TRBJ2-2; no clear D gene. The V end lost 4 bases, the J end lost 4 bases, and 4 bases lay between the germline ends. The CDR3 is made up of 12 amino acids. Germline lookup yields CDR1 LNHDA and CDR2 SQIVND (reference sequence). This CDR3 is CASSTGTGELFF. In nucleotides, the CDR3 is TGTGCCAGTAGTACGGGCACCGGGGAGCTGTTTTTT.

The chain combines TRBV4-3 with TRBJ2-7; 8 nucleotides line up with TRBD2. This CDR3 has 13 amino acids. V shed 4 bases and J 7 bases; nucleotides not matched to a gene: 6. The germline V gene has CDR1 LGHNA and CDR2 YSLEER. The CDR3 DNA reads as TGCGCCAGCAGCCGGGCCTCGGGGGGGGAGCAGTACTTC. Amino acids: CASSRASGGEQYF.

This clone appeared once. The CDR3 DNA sequence: TGTGCCAGCAGGGGACAGGGTCGTAATGAGCAGTTCTTC. This encodes CASRGQGRNEQFF. The rearrangement uses TRBV28 and TRBJ2-1; 9 bases fit TRBD1. Germline V gene data show CDR1 as MDHEN and CDR2 as SYDVKM. The CDR3 covers 13 residues. V was clipped by 6 bases and J by 7 bases; unmatched bases: 4.

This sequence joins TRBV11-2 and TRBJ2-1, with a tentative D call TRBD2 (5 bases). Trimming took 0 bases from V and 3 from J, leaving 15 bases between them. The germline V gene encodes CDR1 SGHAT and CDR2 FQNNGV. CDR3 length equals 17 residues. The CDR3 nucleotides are TGTGCCAGCAGCTTAGATAACAAGCGGACTTACTACAATGAGCAGTTCTTC. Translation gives CASSLDNKRTYYNEQFF.

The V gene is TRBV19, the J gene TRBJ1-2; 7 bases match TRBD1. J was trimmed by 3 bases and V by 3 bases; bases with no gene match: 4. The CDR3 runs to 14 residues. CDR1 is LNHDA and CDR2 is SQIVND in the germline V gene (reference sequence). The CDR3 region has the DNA TGTGCCAGTAGTATCGGGGACAGATACTATGGCTACACCTTC. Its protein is CASSIGDRYYGYTF.

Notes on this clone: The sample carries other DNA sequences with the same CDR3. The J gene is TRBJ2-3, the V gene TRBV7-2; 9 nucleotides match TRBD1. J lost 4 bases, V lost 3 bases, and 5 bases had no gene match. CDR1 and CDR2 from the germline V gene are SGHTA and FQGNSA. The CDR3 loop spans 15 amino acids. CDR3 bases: TGTGCCAGCAGCTTGGCGCGACAGGGGGCAGATACGCAGTATTTT. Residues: CASSLARQGADTQYF.

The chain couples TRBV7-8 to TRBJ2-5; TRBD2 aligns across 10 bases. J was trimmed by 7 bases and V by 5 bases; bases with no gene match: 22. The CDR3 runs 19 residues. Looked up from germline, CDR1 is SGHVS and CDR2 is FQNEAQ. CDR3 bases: TGTGCCAGCAGCCTCCCCGGAAAATCTAGCGGGAGTCCGAGAGGGACCCAGTACTTC. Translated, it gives CASSLPGKSSGSPRGTQYF.

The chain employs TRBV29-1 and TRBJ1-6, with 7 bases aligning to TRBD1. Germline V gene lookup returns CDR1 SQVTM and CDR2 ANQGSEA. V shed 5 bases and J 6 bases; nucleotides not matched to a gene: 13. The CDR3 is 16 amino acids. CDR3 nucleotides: TGCAGCGTTCCCTCTCGGAGAAAGGGGGCTAATTCACCCCTCCACTTT. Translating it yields CSVPSRRKGANSPLHF. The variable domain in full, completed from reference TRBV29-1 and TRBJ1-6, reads SAVISQKPSRDICQRGTSLTIQCQVDSQVTMMFWYRQQPGQSLTLIATANQGSEATYESGFVIDKFPISRPNLTFSTLTVSNMSPEDSSIYLCSVPSRRKGANSPLHFGNGTRLTVT.

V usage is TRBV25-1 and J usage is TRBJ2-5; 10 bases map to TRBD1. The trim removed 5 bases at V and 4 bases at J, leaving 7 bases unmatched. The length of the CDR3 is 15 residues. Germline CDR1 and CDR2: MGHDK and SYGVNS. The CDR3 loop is CASSIRTGGLETQYF. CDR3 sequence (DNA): TGTGCCAGCAGTATACGGACAGGGGGATTAGAGACCCAGTACTTC.

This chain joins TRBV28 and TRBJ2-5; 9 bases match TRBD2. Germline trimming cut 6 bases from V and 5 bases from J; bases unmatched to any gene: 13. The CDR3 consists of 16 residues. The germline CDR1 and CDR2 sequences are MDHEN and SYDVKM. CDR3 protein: CASSRGMGAGGETQYF. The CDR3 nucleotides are TGTGCCAGCAGCCGCGGCATGGGGGCGGGAGGGGAGACCCAGTACTTC.

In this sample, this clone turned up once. The CDR3 reads CASSHGAGTGGYEQYF. CDR3 nucleotide sequence: TGTGCCAGCAGCCATGGCGCCGGGACAGGGGGCTACGAGCAGTACTTC. The rearrangement links TRBV4-2 to TRBJ2-7, with TRBD1 matching over 11 bases. CDR3 length: 16 amino acids. Per germline, CDR1 LGHNA and CDR2 YNFKEQ. The junction had 7 bases not matched to a gene; V was cut back by 3 bases and J by 3 bases.

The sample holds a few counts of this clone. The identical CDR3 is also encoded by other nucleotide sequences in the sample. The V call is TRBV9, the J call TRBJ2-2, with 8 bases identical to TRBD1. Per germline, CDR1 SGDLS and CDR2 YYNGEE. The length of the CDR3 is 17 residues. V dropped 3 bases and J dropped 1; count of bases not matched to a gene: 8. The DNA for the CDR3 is TGTGCCAGCAGCGAACGTCAGGACAGGGTGAACACCGGGGAGCTGTTTTTT. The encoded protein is CASSERQDRVNTGELFF.

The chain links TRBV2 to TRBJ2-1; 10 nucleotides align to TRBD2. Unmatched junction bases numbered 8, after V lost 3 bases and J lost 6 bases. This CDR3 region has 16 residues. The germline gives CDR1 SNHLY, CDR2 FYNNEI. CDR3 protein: CASSDGWPSGSNEQFF. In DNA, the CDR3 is TGTGCCAGCAGTGATGGGTGGCCTAGCGGGAGCAATGAGCAGTTCTTC.

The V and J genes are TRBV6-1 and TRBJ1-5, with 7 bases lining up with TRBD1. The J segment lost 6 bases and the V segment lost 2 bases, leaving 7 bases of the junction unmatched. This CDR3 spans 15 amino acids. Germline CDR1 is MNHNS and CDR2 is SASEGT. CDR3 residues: CASSERGTDLQPQHF. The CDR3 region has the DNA TGTGCCAGCAGTGAACGGGGGACAGATCTTCAGCCCCAGCATTTT.

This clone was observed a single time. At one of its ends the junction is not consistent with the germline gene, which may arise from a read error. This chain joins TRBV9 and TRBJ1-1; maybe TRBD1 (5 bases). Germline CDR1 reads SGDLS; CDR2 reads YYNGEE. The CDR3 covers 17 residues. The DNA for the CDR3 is TGTGTCAGCAGCGTCCAGGGAAGCCCCAACCCGAACACTGAAGCTTTCTTT. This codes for CVSSVQGSPNPNTEAFF. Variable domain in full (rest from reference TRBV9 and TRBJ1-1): DSGVTQTPKHLITATGQRVTLRCSPRSGDLSVYWYQQSLDQGLQFLIQYYNGEERAKGNILERFSAQQFPDLHSELNLSSLELGDSALYFCVSSVQGSPNPNTEAFFGQGTRLTVV.

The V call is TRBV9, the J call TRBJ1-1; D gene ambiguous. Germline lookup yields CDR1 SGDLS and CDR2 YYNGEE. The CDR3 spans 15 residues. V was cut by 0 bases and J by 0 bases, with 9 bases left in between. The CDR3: CASSVAPQMNTEAFF. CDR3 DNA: TGTGCCAGCAGCGTAGCGCCCCAGATGAACACTGAAGCTTTCTTT.

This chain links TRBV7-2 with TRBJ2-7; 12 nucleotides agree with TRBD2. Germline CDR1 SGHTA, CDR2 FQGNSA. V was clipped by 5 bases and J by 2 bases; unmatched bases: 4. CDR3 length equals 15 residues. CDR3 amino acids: CASSPRTSGTYEQYF. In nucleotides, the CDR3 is TGTGCCAGCAGCCCGCGGACTAGCGGGACCTACGAGCAGTACTTC.

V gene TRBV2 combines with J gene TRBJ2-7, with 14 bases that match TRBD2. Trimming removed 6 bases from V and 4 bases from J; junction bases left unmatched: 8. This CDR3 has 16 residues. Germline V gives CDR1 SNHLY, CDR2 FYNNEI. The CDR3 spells CASRPGTSGSKYEQYF. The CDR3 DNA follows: TGTGCCAGCAGACCAGGGACTAGCGGGAGTAAGTACGAGCAGTACTTC.

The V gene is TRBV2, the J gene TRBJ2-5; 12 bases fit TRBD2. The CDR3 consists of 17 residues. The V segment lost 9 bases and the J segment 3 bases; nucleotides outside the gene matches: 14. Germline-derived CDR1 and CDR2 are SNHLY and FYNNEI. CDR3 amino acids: CARILAGGPLPKETQYF. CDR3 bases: TGTGCCAGGATTCTAGCGGGAGGGCCGTTGCCCAAAGAGACCCAGTACTTC.

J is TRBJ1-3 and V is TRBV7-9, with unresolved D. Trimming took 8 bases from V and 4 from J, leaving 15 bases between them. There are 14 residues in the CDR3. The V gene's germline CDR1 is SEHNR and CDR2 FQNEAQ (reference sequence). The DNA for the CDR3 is TGTGCCAGCGCGGCGCGAGGTAAAGGAAACACCATATATTTT. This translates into CASAARGKGNTIYF.

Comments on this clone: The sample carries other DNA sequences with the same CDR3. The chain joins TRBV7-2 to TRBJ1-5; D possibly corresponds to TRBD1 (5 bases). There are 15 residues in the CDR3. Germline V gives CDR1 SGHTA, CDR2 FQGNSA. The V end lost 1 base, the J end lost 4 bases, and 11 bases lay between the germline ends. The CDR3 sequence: CASSLVGGGNQPQHF. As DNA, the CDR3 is TGTGCCAGCAGCTTAGTTGGCGGGGGGAATCAGCCCCAGCATTTT. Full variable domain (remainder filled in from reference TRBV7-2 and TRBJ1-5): GAGVSQSPSNKVTEKGKDVELRCDPISGHTALYWYRQSLGQGLEFLIYFQGNSAPDKSGLPSDRFSAERTGGSVSTLTIQRTQQEDSAVYLCASSLVGGGNQPQHFGDGTRLSIL.

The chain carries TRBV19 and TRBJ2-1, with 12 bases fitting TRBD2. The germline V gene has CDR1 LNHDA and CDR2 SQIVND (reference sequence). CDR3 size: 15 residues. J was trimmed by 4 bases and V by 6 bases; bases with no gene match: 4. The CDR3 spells CASSLGLAGYNEQFF. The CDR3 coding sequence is TGTGCCAGTAGCCTGGGACTAGCGGGTTACAATGAGCAGTTCTTC.

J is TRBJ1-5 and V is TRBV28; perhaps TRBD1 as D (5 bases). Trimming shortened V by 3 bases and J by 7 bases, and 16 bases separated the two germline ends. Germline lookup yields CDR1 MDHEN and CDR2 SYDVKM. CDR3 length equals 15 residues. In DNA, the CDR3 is TGTGCCAGCAGTTTCCTGACCGGGGGGGACCAGCCCCAGCATTTT. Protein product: CASSFLTGGDQPQHF.

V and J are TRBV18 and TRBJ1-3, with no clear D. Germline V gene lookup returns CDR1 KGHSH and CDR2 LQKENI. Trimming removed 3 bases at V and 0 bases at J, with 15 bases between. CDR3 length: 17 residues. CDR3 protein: CASSPLEALYSGNTIYF. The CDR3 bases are TGTGCCAGCTCACCCCTCGAGGCTCTTTACTCTGGAAACACCATATATTTT. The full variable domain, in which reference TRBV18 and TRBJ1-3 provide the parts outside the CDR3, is NAGVMQNPRHLVRRRGQEARLRCSPMKGHSHVYWYRQLPEEGLKFMVYLQKENIIDESGMPKERFSAEFPKEGPSILRIQQVVRGDSAAYFCASSPLEALYSGNTIYFGEGSWLTVV.

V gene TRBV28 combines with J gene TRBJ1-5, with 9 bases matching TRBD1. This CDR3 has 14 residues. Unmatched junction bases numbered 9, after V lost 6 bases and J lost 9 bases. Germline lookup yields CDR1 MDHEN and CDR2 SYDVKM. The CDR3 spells CASRPYRGLGPQHF. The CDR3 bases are TGTGCCAGCAGGCCCTACAGGGGGCTAGGGCCCCAGCATTTT.

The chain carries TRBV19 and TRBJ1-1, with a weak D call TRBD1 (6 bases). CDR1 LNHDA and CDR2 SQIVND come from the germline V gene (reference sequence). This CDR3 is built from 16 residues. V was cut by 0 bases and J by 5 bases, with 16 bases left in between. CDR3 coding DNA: TGTGCCAGTAGTATAGACGGAGGGGGGGCGCGAACTGAAGCTTTCTTT. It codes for CASSIDGGGARTEAFF.

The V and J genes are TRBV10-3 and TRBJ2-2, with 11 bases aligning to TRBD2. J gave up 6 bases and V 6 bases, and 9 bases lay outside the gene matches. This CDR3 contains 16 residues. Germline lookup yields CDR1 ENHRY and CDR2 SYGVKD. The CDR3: CAISETGLAVSGELFF. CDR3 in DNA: TGTGCCATCAGCGAGACGGGACTAGCGGTTTCCGGGGAGCTGTTTTTT.

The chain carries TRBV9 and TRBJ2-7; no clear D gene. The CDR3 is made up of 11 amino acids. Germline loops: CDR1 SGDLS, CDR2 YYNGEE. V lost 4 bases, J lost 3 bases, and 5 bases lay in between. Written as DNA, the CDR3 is TGTGCCAGCAGCCGAGACTACGAGCAGTACTTC. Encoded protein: CASSRDYEQYF.